Shown below are 5 T cell receptor beta chains from a single sample sequenced in a study of blood T cell repertoires in COVID-19. Assay used: immunoSEQ multiplex PCR; TCRdb lists only in-frame clones, some missing. Of a few hundred thousand clones in the sample, 83% were seen once. Sequenced material: peripheral blood. These receptors originate from a woman in her fifties or sixties with acute or convalescent COVID-19.

This chain links TRBV4-2 with TRBJ2-2, with a weak D call TRBD2 (5 bases). The V end was cut by 1 base, the J end by 1 base, with 7 bases between. Germline CDR1 is LGHNA and CDR2 is YNFKEQ. The length of the CDR3 is 15 residues. CDR3: CASSQGEQNTGELFF. In DNA form, the CDR3 reads TGTGCCAGCAGCCAAGGGGAGCAGAACACCGGGGAGCTGTTTTTT.

The rearrangement joins TRBV5-6 to TRBJ2-7; tentative D call: TRBD2 (5 bases). V lost 3 bases and J 0 bases, leaving 10 bases between the germline ends. CDR3 length: 14 residues. Germline loops: CDR1 SGHDT, CDR2 YYEEEE. CDR3 DNA sequence: TGTGCCAGCAGCTGGAGCGGAAGCTCCTACGAGCAGTACTTC. Translated: CASSWSGSSYEQYF. The whole variable domain, remainder taken from reference TRBV5-6 and TRBJ2-7, is DAGVTQSPTHLIKTRGQQVTLRCSPKSGHDTVSWYQQALGQGPQFIFQYYEEEERQRGNFPDRFSGHQFPNYSSELNVNALLLGDSALYLCASSWSGSSYEQYFGPGTRLTVT.

J is TRBJ1-1 and V is TRBV29-1; D not resolved. V was cut by 3 bases and J by 6 bases, with 14 bases left in between. CDR1 is SQVTM and CDR2 is ANQGSEA in the germline V gene. The CDR3 sequence is 13 residues long. The CDR3 loop is CSVDLREGSEAFF. The CDR3 nucleotides are TGCAGCGTTGACTTGCGGGAGGGATCTGAAGCTTTCTTT.

V gene TRBV7-8 combines with J gene TRBJ2-7; the D gene is possibly TRBD1 (5 bases). The CDR3 contains 15 residues. V dropped 0 bases and J dropped 7 bases, with 16 bases sitting between them. Germline CDR1 is SGHVS and CDR2 is FQNEAQ. CDR3 sequence reads: CASSLADGPPGEQYF. CDR3 nucleotides: TGTGCCAGCAGCTTAGCAGACGGTCCCCCAGGGGAGCAGTACTTC.

The CDR3 spells CASSLPAGGTDTQYF. CDR3 bases: TGTGCCAGCAGTCTACCGGCAGGTGGCACAGATACGCAGTATTTT. The V and J genes are TRBV27 and TRBJ2-3; D is undetermined. Germline CDR1 is MNHEY and CDR2 is SMNVEV (reference sequence). This CDR3 spans 15 amino acids. V lost 5 bases and J 1 base, leaving 13 bases between the germline ends.